These 3 T cell receptor beta chains came from one sample sequenced in a study of regulatory T cells in long-lasting Graves disease. Time point reported: newly diagnosed GD, antithyroid drugs for less than 3 months. The TCR library was prepared using RNA isolated from PBMCs. Building of the TCR beta libraries involved iRepertoire HTBI primers and Arm-PCR of CDR3 regions. TCRdb reanalysed the multiplex PCR reads using MiXCR and keeps one entry per CDR3 protein. Here the sample spans about 330,000 distinct CDR3 sequences, about 16% being singletons. This sample was shared with a second study, whose subject was T cells in Graves' hyperthyroidism and ophthalmopathy.

Specimen: peripheral blood mononuclear cells (PBMCs), collected at new diagnosis, from a patient treated with antithyroid drugs. Source of these receptors: a woman aged 18-29 years with Graves disease.

The V call is TRBV5-5, the J call TRBJ1-2; D may be TRBD1 (6 bases). Germline V CDR1 and CDR2: SGHKS, YYEKEE (reference sequence). Trimming removed 4 bases at V and 0 bases at J, with 10 bases between. The CDR3 extends over 14 amino acids. In nucleotides, the CDR3 is TGTGCCAGCAGCCGGGACAATTCTAACTATGGCTACACCTTC. Residues: CASSRDNSNYGYTF.

This clonotype was recorded many times. The chain carries TRBV9 and TRBJ2-3, with D perhaps matching TRBD1 (5 bases). The V end was cut by 0 bases, the J end by 6 bases, with 17 bases between. The CDR3 has 16 residues. Germline-derived CDR1 and CDR2 are SGDLS and YYNGEE. Here the CDR3 reads CASSVESETVSDTQYF. CDR3 bases: TGTGCCAGCAGCGTAGAGAGTGAGACAGTCTCCGATACGCAGTATTTT.

J is TRBJ1-1 and V is TRBV6-1, with 7 bases identical to TRBD1. This CDR3 region has 15 residues. V lost 6 bases, J lost 3 bases, and 10 bases stayed unmatched. Germline V CDR1 and CDR2: MNHNS, SASEGT. The CDR3 coding sequence is TGTGCCAGCAGAGATAACAGGGGTTTGGACACTGAAGCTTTCTTT. It is translated as CASRDNRGLDTEAFF.